These 5 T cell receptor beta chains were all obtained from the same sample, sequenced in a study of identical twins. One entry per CDR3 protein results from TCRdb running MiXCR on the 5' RACE reads. The table lists hundreds of thousands of distinct CDR3 sequences, 6% to 8.5% of them singletons. The same data also contributed to another study, on yellow fever vaccine responses in identical twins.

The specimen sequenced was CD8+ T cells sorted from blood. The receptors were gathered from a woman aged 18-35 years in good health.

Ten or more counts support this clonotype. V usage is TRBV20-1 and J usage is TRBJ2-1; 10 positions match TRBD2. The V segment lost 4 bases and the J segment 0 bases; nucleotides outside the gene matches: 9. From germline, CDR1 is DFQATT and CDR2 SNEGSKA (reference sequence). The CDR3 spans 17 residues. CDR3 region: CSAKNRLAGSSYNEQFF. The CDR3 coding sequence is TGCAGTGCTAAAAATCGACTAGCGGGTAGCTCCTACAATGAGCAGTTCTTC.

This rearrangement joins TRBV5-6 to TRBJ1-2; D is unclear. CDR3 size: 14 residues. Germline CDR1 is SGHDT and CDR2 is YYEEEE. Trimming pared 4 bases from V and 4 bases from J, leaving 14 bases between. In nucleotides, the CDR3 is TGTGCCAGCAGCCCCGGGATAAGCTGCTATGGCTACACCTTC. Its translation: CASSPGISCYGYTF.

In its sample, this clonotype was seen a few times. The chain is built from TRBV11-2 and TRBJ2-3; D unresolved. Germline-derived CDR1 and CDR2 are SGHAT and FQNNGV. This CDR3 contains 14 residues. V lost 1 base and J 2 bases, leaving 7 bases between the germline ends. CDR3 DNA: TGTGCCAGCAGCTTAGTTATGAACACAGATACGCAGTATTTT. Amino acids: CASSLVMNTDTQYF.

This clonotype occurred many times. This chain links TRBV5-6 with TRBJ2-1; 7 bases are shared with TRBD2. Germline-derived CDR1 and CDR2 are SGHDT and YYEEEE. The CDR3 contains 15 residues. The V gene end was trimmed by 5 bases and the J gene end by 1 base; junction bases not matched to a gene: 6. CDR3 coding DNA: TGTGCCAGCAGGGACGGGACTAAGTCCTACAATGAGCAGTTCTTC. Its protein is CASRDGTKSYNEQFF.

In this sample, this clonotype turned up many times. The rearrangement uses TRBV6-5 and TRBJ2-1; TRBD2 matches at 8 bases. Unmatched junction bases numbered 9, after V lost 2 bases and J lost 6 bases. CDR3 size: 16 residues. CDR1 is MNHEY and CDR2 is SVGAGI in the germline V gene. CDR3 sequence reads: CASSYQLAEPFNEQFF. The CDR3 DNA is TGTGCCAGCAGTTACCAACTAGCGGAGCCCTTCAATGAGCAGTTCTTC.